The rows below give T cell receptor beta chains drawn from one sample of a study of T-cell reconstitution after alpha-beta-depleted transplantation in children. One entry per CDR3 protein, called by TCRdb with MiXCR from the PCR reads. Of a few hundred thousand distinct CDR3 sequences listed, roughly a quarter were seen once; the top ten hold 30% to 40%. Here the sequenced sample was PBMCs, taken before TCRalphabeta/CD19-depleted stem cell transplant. Receptors were obtained from a boy under two years old with Wiskott-Aldrich syndrome, due to receive a stem cell transplant. The CDR3 runs from the conserved cysteine through the conserved F or W. The D gene is left open where the match is weak.

D gene	J gene	V gene	CDR3 protein
-	TRBJ1-5	TRBV5-5	CASSYVVSINGDQPQHF
-	TRBJ2-7	TRBV5-1	CASRTFYEQYF
TRBD1	TRBJ1-2	TRBV12-3/TRBV12-4	CASSLALGTGGDGYTF
-	TRBJ2-7	TRBV5-1	CASSLTPLFSYEQYF
-	TRBJ2-1	TRBV9	CASSVDWRDNEQFF
TRBD2	TRBJ2-7	TRBV2	CASRLRTSGRYEQYF
-	TRBJ2-7	TRBV5-1	CASSLATGPLYEQYF
-	TRBJ2-3	TRBV6-5	CASSSPGPWATQYF
-	TRBJ2-5	TRBV5-1	CASSRLGGIQETQYF
-	TRBJ1-1	TRBV4-1	CASSGEGNTEAFF
-	TRBJ1-2	TRBV29-1	CSAGGGAYGYTF
-	TRBJ2-1	TRBV5-1	CASSSPNSQSTYNEQFF
-	TRBJ2-7	TRBV7-8	CASSTGQAEQYF
TRBD1	TRBJ2-2	TRBV5-1	CASSVGQGSTGELFF
-	TRBJ2-1	TRBV7-2	CASSLVSSEQFF
-	TRBJ1-1	TRBV6-6	CASSYSLEAFF
TRBD2	TRBJ2-7	TRBV20-1	CSARILAGGKDEQYF
-	TRBJ1-2	TRBV29-1	CSAGGQNYGYTF
TRBD2	TRBJ2-1	TRBV6-1	CASASYPAGDKLF
-	TRBJ2-7	TRBV10-3	CAISESAGRYEQYF
-	TRBJ2-5	TRBV10-2	CASSETRDPGETQYF
-	TRBJ1-6	TRBV12-3/TRBV12-4	CASSLDRFGNSPLHF
TRBD1	TRBJ1-5	TRBV20-1	CSAEGQYSNQPQHF
-	TRBJ2-1	TRBV5-1	CASSFTGIRDEQFF
TRBD2	TRBJ2-1	TRBV18	CASSVLAGVREQFF
TRBD2	TRBJ2-2	TRBV24-1	CATTDASGSRDTGELFF
TRBD1	TRBJ2-3	TRBV6-1	CASRHSDREDTQYF
-	TRBJ2-2	TRBV11-1	CASSFLQTGELFF
-	TRBJ1-1	TRBV7-9	CASSSRPGTEAFF
-	TRBJ1-1	TRBV10-3	CAISESTDSLNTEAFF
TRBD1	TRBJ2-5	TRBV12-3/TRBV12-4	CASSSWDRGQETQYF
TRBD2	TRBJ2-5	TRBV4-2	CASSQSSGAYQETQYF
-	TRBJ1-2	TRBV27	CASSFRGGARGYTF
TRBD2	TRBJ2-7	TRBV30	CAWGRDYYEQYF
TRBD1	TRBJ1-1	TRBV12-3/TRBV12-4	CASRLQGAHPEAFF
-	TRBJ2-7	TRBV5-1	CASSLGSASAEQYF
TRBD2	TRBJ2-1	TRBV5-1	CASSMSSGSSNEQFF
TRBD1	TRBJ2-3	TRBV5-1	CASSLGQGAVTDTQYF
-	TRBJ1-1	TRBV5-6	CASSWLPETEAFF
TRBD1	TRBJ2-7	TRBV29-1	CSVDFGTGGGEQYF
-	TRBJ1-1	TRBV12-3/TRBV12-4	CASNADGHYTEAFF
TRBD2	TRBJ2-1	TRBV7-3	CASSPASGNSYNEQFF
-	TRBJ2-7	TRBV15	CATSREATYEQYF
-	TRBJ2-3	TRBV5-1	CASSPPADTQYF
-	TRBJ1-6	TRBV12-3/TRBV12-4	CASSLTGLNSPLHF
-	TRBJ2-7	TRBV15	CATSRDLYGTPEQYF
TRBD1	TRBJ2-1	TRBV12-3/TRBV12-4	CASSPGTGSYNEQFF
-	TRBJ1-3	TRBV5-6	CASSLDRVSPGNTIYF
-	TRBJ1-5	TRBV24-1	CATSSGWGQPQHF
TRBD1	TRBJ1-4	TRBV5-1	CASSPNRGRNEKLFF
-	TRBJ2-7	TRBV5-1	CASSLRLPLSYEQYF
-	TRBJ1-2	TRBV12-3/TRBV12-4	CASSPPGSGYTF
-	TRBJ2-6	TRBV28	CASSFRTSGANVLTF
TRBD1	TRBJ1-6	TRBV5-1	CASSLSRPGTGLGSPLHF